The T cell receptor beta chain described here comes from a study of blood T cell dynamics during melanoma immunotherapy. This clone was seen just once. Documented time point: pre-treatment baseline. Samples come from before therapy and from week 3 after the first blockade cycle. Apart from a couple of fast progressors, RECIST 1.1 response was judged 12 weeks post-infusion. Sequenced by immunoSEQ multiplex PCR; TCRdb stores in-frame clones only, minus some. Here the sample spans roughly 22,000 clones, around nine tenths being singletons. The TCR was taken from a human donor with melanoma. The sample was blood, taken from a patient treated with checkpoint blockade.

The CDR3 DNA is TGTGCCAGTAGTATTGGAGGAAGCATGGACGAGCAGTACTTC. Translating gives CASSIGGSMDEQYF. The chain employs TRBV19 and TRBJ2-7; D possibly corresponds to TRBD2 (5 bases). The CDR3 has 14 amino acids. Germline V lookup: CDR1 LNHDA, CDR2 SQIVND (reference sequence). Trimming shortened V by 3 bases and J by 5 bases, and 14 bases separated the two germline ends.